The 29 T cell receptor beta chains reported below all come from one sample, sequenced in a study of OX40 agonist ivuxolimab in advanced cancers. Generated by immunoSEQ multiplex PCR, the TCRdb table keeps only in-frame clones and is missing some. Among some 64,000 clones listed, approximately 80% were seen once. This material consisted of CD4+ or CD8+ T cells sorted from blood, taken in a trial of the OX40 agonist ivuxolimab. The receptors stem from an adult with an advanced solid tumor such as melanoma, head and neck, liver or kidney cancer.

The V and J genes are TRBV5-4 and TRBJ2-7; 10 bases match TRBD2. Germline V gene sequence: CDR1 SGHNT, CDR2 YYREEE (reference sequence). Germline trimming cut 0 bases from V and 2 bases from J; bases unmatched to any gene: 11. CDR3 length equals 18 residues. In DNA, the CDR3 is TGTGCCAGCAGCTTGGTCCGTTCTCTAGCGGGAGAAACCTACGAGCAGTACTTC. Translated: CASSLVRSLAGETYEQYF.

The V and J genes are TRBV6-1 and TRBJ1-2; TRBD1 is a possible D gene (6 bases). The CDR3 spans 19 residues. The V and J ends lost 3 bases and 5 bases respectively, with 28 bases between them. Germline V gene data show CDR1 as MNHNS and CDR2 as SASEGT. The CDR3 region is CASSESRGTPILRVYGYTF. In DNA form, the CDR3 reads TGTGCCAGCAGTGAGTCCCGCGGGACACCCATTCTTCGGGTTTATGGCTACACCTTC.

For the CDR3, the DNA is TGTGCCAGCAGCCAAGCGGGCGGGCAGGCCTACGAGCAGTACTTC. Translating gives CASSQAGGQAYEQYF. The chain combines TRBV7-9 with TRBJ2-7; tentative D call: TRBD2 (6 bases). V was clipped by 5 bases and J by 2 bases, with 16 bases between them. The CDR3 length is 15 residues. CDR1 is SEHNR and CDR2 is FQNEAQ in the germline V gene (reference sequence).

This chain uses TRBV4-1 with TRBJ2-1; D uncertain. This CDR3 is built from 15 residues. V shed 1 base and J shed 8 bases, with 15 bases lying between them. Germline CDR1 MGHRA, CDR2 YSYEKL. The CDR3 sequence is CASSQGKASGDEQFF. CDR3 DNA sequence: TGCGCCAGCAGCCAAGGAAAGGCCTCTGGGGATGAGCAGTTCTTC.

The chain links TRBV18 to TRBJ2-2, with D unresolved. Germline assignment: CDR1 KGHSH and CDR2 LQKENI. Between the trimmed V and J ends, which lost 2 bases and 0 bases, there was a span of 4 bases. The CDR3 contains 14 residues. Here the CDR3 reads CASSPIPNTGELFF. DNA of the CDR3: TGTGCCAGCTCACCAATCCCGAACACCGGGGAGCTGTTTTTT.

The V call is TRBV5-1, the J call TRBJ1-3, with 8 bases identical to TRBD1. CDR1 and CDR2 (germline): SGHRS, YFSETQ. The CDR3 runs to 19 residues. The V and J ends lost 0 bases and 4 bases, in that order; junction bases with no gene match: 15. CDR3 nucleotide sequence: TGCGCCAGCAGCTTGGCCGTCGGCCCCGGACAGGGACAAGGAAACACCATATATTTT. Residues: CASSLAVGPGQGQGNTIYF.

The rearrangement uses TRBV6-5 and TRBJ2-7, with D possibly called TRBD1 or TRBD2 (5 bases each). This CDR3 spans 15 amino acids. V dropped 5 bases and J dropped 2 bases, with 16 bases sitting between them. Germline-derived CDR1 and CDR2 are MNHEY and SVGAGI. The CDR3 region is CASSTPGRAAYEQYF. The CDR3 DNA follows: TGTGCCAGCAGTACACCGGGACGGGCGGCCTACGAGCAGTACTTC.

Points on this clone: The germline gene is not matched at one end of the junction; a read error may be the cause. The chain uses TRBV7-2 and TRBJ1-3; weak D call: TRBD1 (6 bases). This CDR3 is 15 amino acids long. Germline CDR1 and CDR2: SGHTA and FQGNSA. The CDR3 sequence is CASSIGGGSTIGQFF. The DNA of the CDR3 is TGTGCCAGCAGCATAGGGGGAGGGTCCACAATTGGGCAGTTTTTT. Drawing the rest from reference TRBV7-2 and TRBJ1-3, the complete variable domain is GAGVSQSPSNKVTEKGKDVELRCDPISGHTALYWYRQSLGQGLEFLIYFQGNSAPDKSGLPSDRFSAERTGGSVSTLTIQRTQQEDSAVYLCASSIGGGSTIGQFFGEGSWLTVV.

V is TRBV7-2 and J is TRBJ1-1; D remains ambiguous. The germline CDR1 and CDR2 sequences are SGHTA and FQGNSA. Trimming removed 3 bases from V and 7 bases from J, with 12 bases in between. The CDR3 consists of 13 residues. CDR3 sequence (DNA): TGTGCCAGCAGCTTTGACACAAAGGGTGAAGCTTTCTTT. Its protein product is CASSFDTKGEAFF.

The CDR3 here is CASTGQVDTEAFF. CDR3 sequence (DNA): TGTGCCAGCACGGGACAGGTGGACACTGAAGCTTTCTTT. The chain couples TRBV2 to TRBJ1-1; 8 bases line up with TRBD1. After removal of 7 bases from V and 3 bases from J, the junction contained 4 bases not matched to a gene. The CDR3 has 13 amino acids. Germline CDR1 reads SNHLY; CDR2 reads FYNNEI.

The V call is TRBV20-1, the J call TRBJ2-5, with a tentative D call TRBD2 (6 bases). CDR1 and CDR2 (germline): DFQATT, SNEGSKA (reference sequence). With 3 bases removed from V and 4 bases from J, the gap between germline ends came to 6 bases. The CDR3 extends over 11 amino acids. The CDR3 sequence is CSARRGETQYF. As DNA, the CDR3 is TGCAGTGCTAGGCGGGGAGAGACCCAGTACTTC.

The genes are TRBV27 and TRBJ2-1, with a tentative D call TRBD2 (6 bases). The CDR3 has 11 residues. Per the germline V gene, CDR1 is MNHEY and CDR2 is SMNVEV (reference sequence). V lost 6 bases, J lost 13 bases, and 13 bases lay in between. This CDR3 is CASRWGTSQFF. DNA of the CDR3: TGTGCCAGCAGGTGGGGGACTTCACAGTTCTTC.

The chain couples TRBV9 to TRBJ2-2, with D hard to call. This CDR3 has 15 amino acids. The V end was cut by 1 base, the J end by 0 bases, with 7 bases between. CDR1 SGDLS and CDR2 YYNGEE come from the germline V gene. CDR3 bases: TGTGCCAGCAGCGTATCCAGCGCGAACACCGGGGAGCTGTTTTTT. This translates into CASSVSSANTGELFF. Filled out from reference TRBV9 and TRBJ2-2, the complete variable domain reads DSGVTQTPKHLITATGQRVTLRCSPRSGDLSVYWYQQSLDQGLQFLIQYYNGEERAKGNILERFSAQQFPDLHSELNLSSLELGDSALYFCASSVSSANTGELFFGEGSRLTVL.

This rearrangement joins TRBV5-1 to TRBJ2-2; 8 bases match TRBD2. V trimming: 2 bases; J trimming: 2 bases; junction bases outside the gene matches: 2. This CDR3 spans 15 amino acids. Per the germline V gene, CDR1 is SGHRS and CDR2 is YFSETQ. CDR3: CASSFSGKNTGELFF. Written as DNA, the CDR3 is TGCGCCAGCAGCTTTAGCGGGAAAAACACCGGGGAGCTGTTTTTT.

The gene calls are TRBV18 and TRBJ2-7; the match to TRBD1 covers 8 bases. The CDR3 has 16 amino acids. The germline V gene has CDR1 KGHSH and CDR2 LQKENI. Losses at the gene ends were 6 bases for V and 4 bases for J; bases not matched to a gene: 14. CDR3 nucleotide sequence: TGTGCCAGCTCTCGCCCCGTGACAGGGGTATCTTACGAGCAGTACTTC. It specifies CASSRPVTGVSYEQYF.

This clone was counted many times. The J gene is TRBJ2-1, the V gene TRBV5-1; unclear D gene. This CDR3 has 14 amino acids. The ends were cut back, 0 bases at V and 6 bases at J, with 10 bases in the middle. Germline values: CDR1 SGHRS, CDR2 YFSETQ. CDR3 DNA: TGCGCCAGCAGCTTGGACGGTCAGATCAATGAGCAGTTCTTC. Protein sequence: CASSLDGQINEQFF.

The V and J genes are TRBV5-5 and TRBJ2-7; D is perhaps TRBD1 (6 bases). There are 15 residues in the CDR3. CDR1 and CDR2 (germline): SGHKS, YYEKEE (reference sequence). Trimming left V 0 bases short and J 0 bases short, with 10 bases between. CDR3 DNA: TGTGCCAGCAGCTTGGTAGGACAGAGCTCCTACGAGCAGTACTTC. Translated: CASSLVGQSSYEQYF. Using reference TRBV5-5 and TRBJ2-7 for the parts outside the CDR3, the full variable domain is DAGVTQSPTHLIKTRGQQVTLRCSPISGHKSVSWYQQVLGQGPQFIFQYYEKEERGRGNFPDRFSARQFPNYSSELNVNALLLGDSALYLCASSLVGQSSYEQYFGPGTRLTVT.

The chain couples TRBV5-1 to TRBJ1-1, with a possible D match to TRBD1 (6 bases). Looked up from germline, CDR1 is SGHRS and CDR2 is YFSETQ. The CDR3 contains 14 residues. Trimming shortened V by 5 bases and J by 3 bases, and 14 bases separated the two germline ends. The DNA for the CDR3 is TGCGCCAGCAGGGATCTGGCAGGGGACACTGAAGCTTTCTTT. Its translation is CASRDLAGDTEAFF.

This clone was seen a few times. The CDR3 coding sequence is TGCGCCAGCAGCGGCCGTACAGGGGGCGAAGAGACCCAGTACTTC. Protein product: CASSGRTGGEETQYF. This chain links TRBV5-1 with TRBJ2-5, with 9 bases matching TRBD1. This CDR3 contains 15 residues. After removal of 4 bases from V and 3 bases from J, the junction contained 7 bases not matched to a gene. From germline, CDR1 is SGHRS and CDR2 YFSETQ.

This rearrangement joins TRBV10-3 to TRBJ1-1, with TRBD1 matching over 9 bases. This CDR3 has 15 residues. The V segment lost 2 bases and the J segment 7 bases; nucleotides outside the gene matches: 8. Germline V lookup: CDR1 ENHRY, CDR2 SYGVKD. CDR3 DNA: TGTGCCATCAGTGAGAATCCCGGACAGGGGATTGAAGCTTTCTTT. This encodes CAISENPGQGIEAFF.

The chain links TRBV6-5 to TRBJ2-5; D is ambiguous. The CDR3 sequence is 14 residues long. Germline CDR1 reads MNHEY; CDR2 reads SVGAGI. Trimming pared 0 bases from V and 1 base from J, leaving 6 bases between. CDR3 DNA sequence: TGTGCCAGCAGTTACTCGCATTTCCAAGAGACCCAGTACTTC. Residues: CASSYSHFQETQYF.

The chain couples TRBV4-1 to TRBJ2-5; 8 bases agree with TRBD2. The ends lost 6 bases at V and 2 bases at J; junction bases unmatched: 23. Germline CDR1 MGHRA, CDR2 YSYEKL. There are 20 residues in the CDR3. CDR3 sequence reads: CASSPELGGRMGIIQETQYF. The CDR3 DNA sequence: TGCGCCAGCAGTCCTGAACTAGGCGGGAGGATGGGGATAATACAAGAGACCCAGTACTTC.

The chain has TRBV4-2 and TRBJ1-6; D might be TRBD1 (5 bases). The length of the CDR3 is 17 residues. The germline V gene has CDR1 LGHNA and CDR2 YNFKEQ. The V end lost 0 bases, the J end lost 9 bases, and 18 bases lay between the germline ends. The CDR3 region is CASSQERGGYQGSPLHF. The CDR3 DNA follows: TGTGCCAGCAGCCAAGAGCGGGGGGGTTATCAGGGTTCACCCCTCCACTTT.

The chain has TRBV23-1 and TRBJ1-6; no reliable D call. TRBV23-1 is classed as an ORF, of uncertain function. The CDR3 sequence is 15 residues long. V lost 0 bases and J 8 bases, leaving 11 bases between the germline ends. CDR3 amino acids: CASSQSGIPDSPLHF. In DNA, the CDR3 is TGCGCCAGCAGTCAATCGGGGATTCCGGATTCACCCCTCCACTTT.

The rearrangement links TRBV4-1 to TRBJ2-2, with 14 bases matching TRBD2. The CDR3 has 18 residues. Germline V lookup: CDR1 MGHRA, CDR2 YSYEKL. Trimming cost V 2 bases and J 4 bases; bases outside gene matches: 6. CDR3 in DNA: TGCGCCAGCAGCCAACTAGGACTAGCGGGGGGAGCCACCGGGGAGCTGTTTTTT. It yields the protein CASSQLGLAGGATGELFF.

The chain is built from TRBV9 and TRBJ2-5; D ambiguous. V gave up 4 bases and J gave up 5 bases, with 15 bases separating them. Germline CDR1 reads SGDLS; CDR2 reads YYNGEE. CDR3 length: 14 residues. CDR3 protein: CASSPQLGWETQYF. The DNA of the CDR3 is TGTGCCAGCAGCCCGCAGCTGGGTTGGGAGACCCAGTACTTC.

The table lists this clone with a count of one. This chain uses TRBV27 with TRBJ2-3, with 9 bases lining up with TRBD1. With V trimmed by 6 bases and J by 1 base, 2 bases remained unmatched. The CDR3 sequence is 14 residues long. Germline V CDR1 and CDR2: MNHEY, SMNVEV (reference sequence). CDR3: CASSRTGGTDTQYF. The CDR3 DNA follows: TGTGCCAGCAGCCGGACAGGGGGCACAGATACGCAGTATTTT.

The rearrangement joins TRBV2 to TRBJ2-3, with a tentative D call TRBD1 (6 bases). V was pared by 5 bases and J by 5 bases, with 14 bases between. Germline V gene sequence: CDR1 SNHLY, CDR2 FYNNEI. This CDR3 is 14 amino acids long. The DNA of the CDR3 is TGTGCCAGCAGTAACCAGGGGTCGAAAGATACGCAGTATTTT. Its protein product is CASSNQGSKDTQYF. The complete variable domain, with remaining parts taken from reference TRBV2 and TRBJ2-3, reads EPEVTQTPSHQVTQMGQEVILRCVPISNHLYFYWYRQILGQKVEFLVSFYNNEISEKSEIFDDQFSVERPDGSNFTLKIRSTKLEDSAMYFCASSNQGSKDTQYFGPGTRLTVL.

This clone was observed a few times. The chain joins TRBV2 to TRBJ1-2; D gene unclear. V was pared by 6 bases and J by 8 bases, with 16 bases between. The CDR3 is 13 residues long. The V gene's germline CDR1 is SNHLY and CDR2 FYNNEI. The CDR3, as DNA: TGTGCCAGCAGCGTCGGGCCTCAGACGGGCTACACCTTC. Translation: CASSVGPQTGYTF.